The 21 T cell receptor beta chains below were found in one sample sequenced in a study of T cell responses to AZD1222 COVID-19 vaccine. The repertoire was sequenced with immunoSEQ multiplex PCR; TCRdb's copy has only in-frame clones and lacks some. This table holds under 150,000 clones, over 90% found once. The sample in question was peripheral blood, obtained 28 days after the second AZD1222 dose. The receptor source for this set is an adult who received the AZD1222 COVID-19 vaccine.

The rearrangement uses TRBV15 and TRBJ2-3; 13 bases agree with TRBD2. This CDR3 region has 16 residues. Looked up from germline, CDR1 is LNHNV and CDR2 is YYDKDF (reference sequence). V lost 3 bases and J lost 6; bases outside the gene matches: 6. The CDR3 region has the DNA TGTGCCACCAGCAGCCAACTAGCGGGAGGGCACGATACGCAGTATTTT. Amino acid sequence: CATSSQLAGGHDTQYF.

The genes are TRBV6-6 and TRBJ1-1, with a tentative D call TRBD1 (5 bases). Trimming removed 8 bases at V and 7 bases at J, with 8 bases between. Germline CDR1 is MNHNY and CDR2 is SVGAGI (reference sequence). The CDR3 covers 10 residues. CDR3 region: CASQGYEAFF. DNA of the CDR3: TGTGCCAGCCAGGGCTATGAAGCTTTCTTT.

The chain links TRBV7-8 to TRBJ2-1; 9 bases match TRBD2. The CDR3 consists of 16 residues. The V gene's germline CDR1 is SGHVS and CDR2 FQNEAQ. Trimming took 3 bases from V and 7 from J; bases not matched to a gene: 10. CDR3 bases: TGTGCCAGCAGCTTCTCAGGGGTAGCGGGAGCGAATGAGCAGTTCTTC. It specifies CASSFSGVAGANEQFF.

The chain links TRBV7-2 to TRBJ2-1; 10 bases agree with TRBD2. Trimming at V came to 4 bases and at J to 7 bases, leaving 10 bases not matched to a gene. CDR1 is SGHTA, CDR2 FQGNSA, per germline. The CDR3 has 16 amino acids. CDR3 protein: CASSSSPAGGLNEQFF. CDR3 DNA sequence: TGTGCCAGCAGCTCCTCCCCAGCGGGAGGGCTAAATGAGCAGTTCTTC.

This clone was seen just once. V and J are TRBV7-2 and TRBJ1-3, with D perhaps TRBD1 (5 bases). The ends were cut back, 1 base at V and 2 bases at J, with 12 bases in the middle. The CDR3 has 16 amino acids. In germline, CDR1 is SGHTA, CDR2 FQGNSA. The CDR3 is CASSLDGGAAGNTIYF. The DNA of the CDR3 is TGTGCCAGCAGCTTAGACGGGGGAGCTGCTGGAAACACCATATATTTT.

This clone turned up a few times. This sequence joins TRBV19 and TRBJ1-2; 7 positions match TRBD1. There are 14 residues in the CDR3. Germline CDR1 is LNHDA and CDR2 is SQIVND (reference sequence). V trimming: 7 bases; J trimming: 6 bases; junction bases outside the gene matches: 11. CDR3 coding DNA: TGTGCCAGTAACCACAGGGGCGCAACCAATGGCTACACCTTC. Protein product: CASNHRGATNGYTF.

This clone was recorded once. The rearrangement joins TRBV5-6 to TRBJ1-6, with a possible D match to TRBD1 (6 bases). The CDR3 runs 15 residues. CDR1 and CDR2 from the germline V gene are SGHDT and YYEEEE. The V end was cut by 2 bases, the J end by 3 bases, with 9 bases between. In DNA, the CDR3 is TGTGCCAGCAGCTTTCAGGGGAACTATAATTCACCCCTCCACTTT. Residues: CASSFQGNYNSPLHF.

The rearrangement uses TRBV6-1 and TRBJ1-6; D is ambiguous. This CDR3 is 13 amino acids long. V was clipped by 0 bases and J by 10 bases, with 7 bases between them. CDR1 is MNHNS and CDR2 is SASEGT in the germline V gene. The CDR3 DNA reads TGTGCCAGCAGTGAAGCGCGCGGCTCACCCCTCCACTTT. It is translated as CASSEARGSPLHF.

The chain links TRBV30 to TRBJ1-5; possible D gene TRBD1, 6 bases. The CDR3 contains 13 residues. Trimming shortened V by 2 bases and J by 5 bases, and 10 bases separated the two germline ends. CDR1 is GTSNPN, CDR2 SVGIG, per germline (reference sequence). The CDR3: CAWSSQGYQPQHF. The DNA of the CDR3 is TGTGCCTGGAGTTCACAGGGTTATCAGCCCCAGCATTTT.

This CDR3 reads CASSEAYSAYEQYF. DNA for the CDR3: TGTGCCAGCAGTGAAGCTTACAGCGCCTACGAGCAGTACTTC. This chain uses TRBV6-1 with TRBJ2-7; D is uncertain. Between the trimmed V and J ends, which lost 0 bases and 2 bases, there was a span of 8 bases. The CDR3 is 14 amino acids. Germline V gene data show CDR1 as MNHNS and CDR2 as SASEGT.

This clone was recorded a few times. The chain has TRBV7-2 and TRBJ2-2; D gene unclear. The germline gives CDR1 SGHTA, CDR2 FQGNSA. The CDR3 has 17 residues. Deletions cut 1 base from V and 6 bases from J, with 18 bases between. The DNA of the CDR3 is TGTGCCAGCAGCTTAGACCCCCCCGCCGCCCGCGCCGGGGAGCTGTTTTTT. This gives the protein CASSLDPPAARAGELFF.

The chain has TRBV27 and TRBJ2-2; no firm D call. CDR1 is MNHEY and CDR2 is SMNVEV in the germline V gene (reference sequence). V was shortened by 5 bases and J by 5 bases, with 9 bases between the two germline ends. The length of the CDR3 is 13 residues. CDR3 sequence (DNA): TGTGCCAGCAGTCCAACATCTACCGGGGAGCTGTTTTTT. Translation: CASSPTSTGELFF.

This clone has a single count. The chain combines TRBV7-8 with TRBJ1-5; tentative D call: TRBD1 (6 bases). The length of the CDR3 is 17 residues. Trimming removed 1 base at V and 4 bases at J, with 17 bases between. The germline gives CDR1 SGHVS, CDR2 FQNEAQ. The CDR3 region is CASSLEARWGTNQPQHF. In nucleotides, the CDR3 is TGTGCCAGCAGCTTAGAGGCGCGTTGGGGGACAAATCAGCCCCAGCATTTT. The full variable domain, rest sourced from reference TRBV7-8 and TRBJ1-5, is GAGVSQSPRYKVAKRGQDVALRCDPISGHVSLFWYQQALGQGPEFLTYFQNEAQLDKSGLPSDRFFAERPEGSVSTLKIQRTQQEDSAVYLCASSLEARWGTNQPQHFGDGTRLSIL.

The V call is TRBV3-1 (or the pseudogene TRBV3-2), the J call TRBJ2-3; TRBD2 matches 9 bases. Germline CDR1 is LGHDT and CDR2 is YNNKEL (reference sequence). The J segment lost 4 bases and the V segment lost 1 base, leaving 6 bases of the junction unmatched. This CDR3 comprises 16 residues. The DNA for the CDR3 is TGTGCCAGCAGCCAAGGGGCGGGAGGGCCTTCAGATACGCAGTATTTT. It is translated as CASSQGAGGPSDTQYF.

The chain joins TRBV6-5 to TRBJ1-5; D uncertain. Germline-derived CDR1 and CDR2 are MNHEY and SVGAGI. This CDR3 is built from 15 residues. V was cut by 8 bases and J by 3 bases, with 17 bases left in between. The CDR3 reads CASARSPSFNQPQHF. CDR3 DNA sequence: TGTGCCAGCGCGCGCAGCCCGTCATTCAATCAGCCCCAGCATTTT.

This clone occurred a few times. V usage is TRBV27 and J usage is TRBJ2-1, with D unclear. The germline CDR1 and CDR2 sequences are MNHEY and SMNVEV (reference sequence). The CDR3 covers 9 residues. V was trimmed by 9 bases and J by 7 bases, leaving 4 bases between them. CDR3 loop: CARKNEQFF. CDR3 nucleotide sequence: TGTGCCAGAAAGAATGAGCAGTTCTTC.

This CDR3 reads CASGERVSSYNEQFF. CDR3 sequence (DNA): TGTGCCAGCGGGGAGCGGGTAAGCTCCTACAATGAGCAGTTCTTC. The V and J genes are TRBV6-6 and TRBJ2-1; D might be TRBD2 (6 bases). The CDR3 is 15 residues long. V was shortened by 8 bases and J by 0 bases, with 14 bases between the two germline ends. The germline V gene has CDR1 MNHNY and CDR2 SVGAGI (reference sequence).

The chain links TRBV2 to TRBJ2-2, with D perhaps matching TRBD2 (5 bases). V was trimmed by 2 bases and J by 5 bases, leaving 15 bases between them. Per germline, CDR1 SNHLY and CDR2 FYNNEI. CDR3 size: 16 residues. CDR3 protein: CASSEINSRGTGELFF. CDR3 coding DNA: TGTGCCAGCAGTGAAATCAACTCACGAGGGACCGGGGAGCTGTTTTTT. The variable domain in full, with the rest retrieved from reference TRBV2 and TRBJ2-2, is EPEVTQTPSHQVTQMGQEVILRCVPISNHLYFYWYRQILGQKVEFLVSFYNNEISEKSEIFDDQFSVERPDGSNFTLKIRSTKLEDSAMYFCASSEINSRGTGELFFGEGSRLTVL.

The chain recombines TRBV28 with TRBJ1-5; D is possibly TRBD1 (5 bases). Between the trimmed V and J ends, which lost 3 bases and 0 bases, there was a span of 21 bases. The germline CDR1 and CDR2 sequences are MDHEN and SYDVKM. The CDR3 has 19 residues. The CDR3 DNA follows: TGTGCCAGCAGTTTTGGGGTCGGGGCCTCAACTTATAGCAATCAGCCCCAGCATTTT. This sequence encodes CASSFGVGASTYSNQPQHF.

V gene TRBV3-1 (or the pseudogene TRBV3-2) combines with J gene TRBJ1-1, with D maybe TRBD1 (6 bases). V gave up 7 bases and J gave up 0 bases, with 15 bases separating them. This CDR3 has 15 amino acids. Germline CDR1 and CDR2: LGHDT and YNNKEL (reference sequence). CDR3 coding DNA: TGTGCCAGCACGAGGGGGGAATCGCTGAACACTGAAGCTTTCTTT. Amino acids: CASTRGESLNTEAFF.

The chain couples TRBV4-1 to TRBJ1-6, with 8 bases aligning to TRBD1. The CDR3 extends over 16 amino acids. From germline, CDR1 is MGHRA and CDR2 YSYEKL. Trimming took 7 bases from V and 8 from J; bases not matched to a gene: 13. CDR3 DNA sequence: TGCGCCAGCAATCTCTACCCTGGCAGGGGGCATTCACCCCTCCACTTT. This gives the protein CASNLYPGRGHSPLHF.